The sequence of this T cell receptor (beta chain) was determined in a study of T cell responses to AZD1222 COVID-19 vaccine (dated by TCRdb to about 2021). A note on the overall study: Because spike-specific TCR depth and breadth did not differ between the two schedules, AZD1222 recipients who got a second dose at roughly 4 weeks were pooled with those who got a second dose at roughly 12 weeks. A total of just over 230 trial participants underwent TCR sequencing, of whom 207 received two doses of AZD1222 and about 26 received two doses of the MenACWY control vaccine. Trial participants were enrolled into age subgroups of 18-55, 56-69 and 70-plus years, which contained about 150, 27 and 61 TCR-sequenced participants, respectively. Study-level results and caveats: No day 14 peak-response samples were available, so repertoires were characterized only after the peak T cell response. Conclusions about previously exposed vaccinees are limited because only a handful of AZD1222 recipients were SARS-CoV-2 seropositive at baseline. The vaccine-associated CD4 TCRs covered the entire spike protein, and the dominant responses fell in regions 160-218 and 743-854. In the small 56-69-year group, the increase in depth fell short of significance, most likely because of low power. Reportedly, almost half of the unique spike-specific TCRs recognized epitopes lying outside the regions that are mutated in the B.1.351 and B.1.1.7 variants. After two AZD1222 doses, spike-specific TCR breadth and depth were significantly higher than at day 0 and than in MenACWY recipients. Participants were mostly white British, with more females than males. The authors suggested clonal diversity may have been underestimated.

In light of the paper, this sample's time point label describes: baseline before first vaccination. Samples from vaccinated people were obtained from the UK trials COV001 and COV002, which included a single-blind randomized controlled phase 2/3 trial of AZD1222 (ChAdOx1 nCoV-19) in healthy adults. For TCRbeta chain sequencing, PBMC samples from trial participants were taken at day 0 and at day 28 after the second dose. Reading the germline V gene gives CDR1 SGHVS and CDR2 FNYEAQ. V loses 5 bases at its end and J loses 6 bases; junction bases beyond the gene matches: 10. The CDR3 has 16 amino acids, counting the end cysteine and phenylalanine. CDR3 DNA is the only sequence kept; it has 48 bases, read in frame from the first base. About this clone: Its antigen target is currently unknown. There are no base qualities to consult, and no much larger clone falls within one base.

The CDR3 regions of human TCRbeta chains were analyzed by immunosequencing. As for the original processing: Repertoire TCRs were checked for matches against a reference library of SARS-CoV-2-specific TCRs that had been generated using the MIRA antigen-specificity platform. Breadth was defined as the fraction of unique TCRs that were SARS-CoV-2-associated. Depth was defined as the fraction of total T cells that were SARS-CoV-2-associated. Using the MIRA data, every spike-specific TCR was mapped to the spike region that the TCR reacted to and assigned to either a CD4 or a CD8 class. Log10-transformed breadth and depth values were compared by one-way ANOVA with Sidak's multiple comparisons tests. Imported from immuneACCESS, the table was reduced by TCRdb to in-frame sequences with V and J called. These copies leave out some clones; in studies compared against another copy, an unresolved V gene accounts for under half, and the cause of the remainder is not known. V and J calls plus clone size are reproduced from that table; the DNA served to infer D and trimming. Present in this sample are 95,000 to 100,000 clones, more than 75% of which were seen just once. About 15% of the sample rests with the top ten.

The chain uses TRBV7-6 and TRBJ2-1, and TRBD1 aligns with 10 junction nucleotides. Material: peripheral blood, obtained on day 0 of AZD1222 vaccination. This receptor was taken from an adult in good health. CDR3 loop: CASSRDRGSYSNEQFF. The sequence in DNA is TGTGCCAGCAGCCGGGACAGGGGAAGCTACAGCAATGAGCAGTTCTTC. The CDR3, completed at both ends by the reference TRBV7-6 and TRBJ2-1 genes, gives the full variable domain GAGVSQSPRYKVTKRGQDVALRCDPISGHVSLYWYRQALGQGPEFLTYFNYEAQQDKSGLPNDRFSAERPEGSISTLTIQRTEQRDSAMYRCASSRDRGSYSNEQFFGPGTRLTVL.